Listed below are T cell receptor beta chains from one sample, sequenced in a study of neurological immune-mediated disorders. TCRdb itself ran the 5' RACE reads through MiXCR, one entry per CDR3 protein. The table records about 21,000 distinct CDR3 sequences, roughly 15% of them present only once. The sequenced sample was PBMCs. These receptors all stem from a female donor with HTLV-1-associated myelopathy (HAM/TSP). The CDR3 runs from the conserved cysteine through the conserved F or W. D genes are given only for firm matches. Not every row has a clone size; where given, it reads once, few, many or a size class.

TRBJ2-7,TRBV7-2,TRBD2,many,TGTGCCAGCAGCTTTCATAGCGGGAGCGCCTCCTACGAGCAGTACTTC,CASSFHSGSASYEQYF
TRBJ1-2,TRBV20-1,TRBD1,many,TGCAGTGCTATAAAATATATAGGGACAGGTTATGGCTACACCTTC,CSAIKYIGTGYGYTF
TRBJ2-2,TRBV9,NA,NA,TGTGCCAGCAGCGTAGGTTTGGGTGGGCAGGGGGAGCTGTTTTTT,CASSVGLGGQGELFF
TRBJ2-5,TRBV5-1,TRBD2,many,TGCGCCAGCAGCCCGATAGGTAGCGGGGAAGAGACCCAGTACTTC,CASSPIGSGEETQYF
TRBJ2-3,TRBV5-1,NA,many,TGCGCCAGCAGCTCCACCACAGGGCCGGGGACAGATACGCAGTATTTT,CASSSTTGPGTDTQYF
TRBJ2-7,TRBV20-1,TRBD2,many,TGCAGTGCTAGAGGAGGACTAGCGGGGTACGAGCAGTACTTC,CSARGGLAGYEQYF
TRBJ2-7,TRBV5-1,TRBD1,many,TGCGCCAGCAGCATGACCGGGACAGGGGCCTACGAGCAGTACTTC,CASSMTGTGAYEQYF
TRBJ2-1,TRBV20-1,TRBD2,medium-sized,TGCAGTGCCCGAGCGGGAGGTAGTCTTTACAATGAGCAGTTCTTC,CSARAGGSLYNEQFF
TRBJ2-5,TRBV3-1,NA,many,TGTGCCAGCAGCCAAGATTCCCCCTACAGACTCAATCAAGAGACCCAGTACTTC,CASSQDSPYRLNQETQYF
TRBJ2-7,TRBV20-1,NA,many,TGCAGTGCGAAGGACACAAGGCACTACGAGCAGTACTTC,CSAKDTRHYEQYF
TRBJ2-1,TRBV12-3/TRBV12-4,NA,many,TGTGCCAGCAGTTTCGTTAGCGGCGCGATCGATGAGCAGTTCTTC,CASSFVSGAIDEQFF
TRBJ2-1,TRBV19,NA,many,TGTGCCAGTAGTCATCTAGGACGGGGGTTTGTCGGCAATGAGCAGTTCTTC,CASSHLGRGFVGNEQFF
TRBJ2-2,TRBV2,NA,many,TGTGCCAGCAGTGGATCGACTGTGAACACCGGGGAGCTGTTTTTT,CASSGSTVNTGELFF
TRBJ2-5,TRBV20-1,TRBD2,many,TGCAGTGCTACGGCGGGGACTAGCTCGGGCGAGACCCAGTACTTC,CSATAGTSSGETQYF
TRBJ2-5,TRBV4-2,NA,many,TGTGCCAGCAGCCAAGGGGGTTCTCTGGAGACCCAGTACTTC,CASSQGGSLETQYF
TRBJ2-7,TRBV20-1,NA,many,TGCAGTGCTCCGGCCGGGGGTGACGAGCAGTACTTC,CSAPAGGDEQYF
TRBJ1-2,TRBV18,NA,NA,TGTGCCAGCTCACCCGCCCCCGGGGACAACGCCTATGGCTACACCTTC,CASSPAPGDNAYGYTF
TRBJ2-7,TRBV11-1,TRBD2,many,TGTGCCAGCAGCTGGGACTACTCCTACGAGCAGTACTTC,CASSWDYSYEQYF
TRBJ2-7,TRBV7-2,TRBD2,many,TGTGCCAGCAGCTTAGCACTAGCGGGATACGAGCAGTACTTC,CASSLALAGYEQYF
TRBJ2-3,TRBV5-6,NA,many,TGTGCCAGCAGCTTGCGGGGGACAGATACGCAGTATTTT,CASSLRGTDTQYF
TRBJ2-7,TRBV7-8,TRBD1,many,TGTGCCAGCAGCTTAGGACAGGGCATGGCCTACGAGCAGTACTTC,CASSLGQGMAYEQYF
TRBJ2-1,TRBV20-1,TRBD1,many,TGCAGTGCTAAAACAGGGGGACGGGAGCAGTTCTTC,CSAKTGGREQFF
TRBJ2-1,TRBV24-1,NA,many,TGTGCCACCAGTGACCCGAACGCCTACAATGAGCAGTTCTTC,CATSDPNAYNEQFF
TRBJ2-1,TRBV4-1,NA,many,TGCGCCAGCAGCCCAATTACTAACAATGAGCAGTTCTTC,CASSPITNNEQFF
TRBJ1-3,TRBV6-5,TRBD1,many,TGTGCCAGCAGCACCGGGACAGGGGGCGCTTACACCATATATTTT,CASSTGTGGAYTIYF
TRBJ2-3,TRBV4-3,NA,NA,TGCGCCAGCTCCTCTCGGCTGGCGGGCACAGATACGCAGTATTTT,CASSSRLAGTDTQYF
TRBJ2-1,TRBV29-1,NA,many,TGCAGCGTTGAGGGATGGCAGCATTTCACCAATGAGCAGTTCTTC,CSVEGWQHFTNEQFF
TRBJ2-1,TRBV5-1,NA,medium-sized,TGCGCCAGCAGCTTGACAGGCTCCTACAATGAGCAGTTCTTC,CASSLTGSYNEQFF
TRBJ1-5,TRBV5-1,TRBD1,medium-sized,TGCGCCAGCAGCTCCTCCACAGGGGAGCCCCAGCATTTT,CASSSSTGEPQHF
TRBJ1-2,TRBV20-1,TRBD1,many,TGCAGTGCTAGAGGGGACAGACCCTATGGCTACACCTTC,CSARGDRPYGYTF
TRBJ2-7,TRBV20-1,NA,many,TGCAGTGCAAGGGGGGGCAGCCCCCGCGAGCAGTACTTC,CSARGGSPREQYF
TRBJ2-7,TRBV12-3/TRBV12-4,TRBD2,many,TGTGCCAGCAGTTTGGGAGGGCCCGAGCAGTACTTC,CASSLGGPEQYF
TRBJ2-6,TRBV29-1,TRBD1,many,TGCAGCGTTGAAGGGGTAGGGACAGGGGGCTCTGGGGCCAACGTCCTGACTTTC,CSVEGVGTGGSGANVLTF
TRBJ1-5,TRBV12-3/TRBV12-4,TRBD1,many,TGTGCCAGCAGTTTAAGGACAGGGAGCCAGCCCCAGCATTTT,CASSLRTGSQPQHF
TRBJ2-1,TRBV7-9,NA,NA,TGTGCCAGCAGCATACAACTAGTAACCTCCTACAATGAGCAGTTCTTC,CASSIQLVTSYNEQFF
TRBJ2-7,TRBV29-1,NA,many,TGCAGCGTTGAAGTGGGGGCGCGAGAGCAGTACTTC,CSVEVGAREQYF
TRBJ1-5,TRBV6-5,NA,many,TGTGCCAGCAGTTACTCGTCCCCGGATCAGCCCCAGCATTTT,CASSYSSPDQPQHF
TRBJ1-1,TRBV4-3,NA,medium-sized,TGCGCCAGCAGCCAATTAACAGTTGGTACTGAAGCTTTCTTT,CASSQLTVGTEAFF
TRBJ2-3,TRBV5-1,NA,medium-sized,TGCGCCAGCAGAGTTGAAGGGACAGATACGCAGTATTTT,CASRVEGTDTQYF
TRBJ2-1,TRBV7-2,TRBD2,few,TGTGCCAGCAGCTACCTAGCGGGGGGGTTCAATGAGCAGTTCTTC,CASSYLAGGFNEQFF
TRBJ2-2,TRBV12-5,NA,many,TGTGCTAGTGGTCAATATAGCACCGGGGAGCTGTTTTTT,CASGQYSTGELFF
TRBJ2-3,TRBV7-2,NA,many,TGTGCCAGCAGCTTACAGGGGTCGGTTAGCACAGATACGCAGTATTTT,CASSLQGSVSTDTQYF
TRBJ2-2,TRBV6-5,TRBD1,many,TGTGCCAGCAGTAAAGCTCAGGGGGCCCGGGAGCTGTTTTTT,CASSKAQGARELFF
TRBJ2-3,TRBV20-1,TRBD2,medium-sized,TGCAGTGCTAGGACTAGCGGGGGGGTCGATACGCAGTATTTT,CSARTSGGVDTQYF
TRBJ2-2,TRBV20-1,NA,many,TGCAGTGCTAGGAGCAGGGGAAACACCGGGGAGCTGTTTTTT,CSARSRGNTGELFF
TRBJ2-5,TRBV7-9,NA,many,TGTGCCAGCAGCTTGGCGGAAGAGACCCAGTACTTC,CASSLAEETQYF
TRBJ2-6,TRBV4-3,TRBD2,medium-sized,TGCGCCAGCAGCCAAGAGGCGGGGGGAGGGGCCAACGTCCTGACTTTC,CASSQEAGGGANVLTF
TRBJ2-5,TRBV4-2,TRBD2,medium-sized,TGTGCCAGCAGCCAAGAAGGTGTCGGGGGGGGAGAGACCCAGTACTTC,CASSQEGVGGGETQYF
TRBJ1-2,TRBV20-1,NA,NA,TGCAGTGCTAGAAATGACGCCTATGGCTACACCTTC,CSARNDAYGYTF
TRBJ2-2,TRBV29-1,NA,many,TGCAGCGTTGAGTTTGCGACCGGGGAGCTGTTTTTT,CSVEFATGELFF
TRBJ2-1,TRBV7-9,TRBD2,many,TGTGCCAGCAGCTCCGGGACTAGCGGGAGGGCCAATGAGCAGTTCTTC,CASSSGTSGRANEQFF
TRBJ2-1,TRBV6-6,TRBD1,many,TGTGCCAGCAGGGGACAGGGGGTGCCTCGAGGATCCTACAATGAGCAGTTCTTC,CASRGQGVPRGSYNEQFF
TRBJ2-1,TRBV4-1,NA,many,TGCGCCAGCAGCCATCCCAAAAATGGGGGTTTCGCCTACAATGAGCAGTTCTTC,CASSHPKNGGFAYNEQFF